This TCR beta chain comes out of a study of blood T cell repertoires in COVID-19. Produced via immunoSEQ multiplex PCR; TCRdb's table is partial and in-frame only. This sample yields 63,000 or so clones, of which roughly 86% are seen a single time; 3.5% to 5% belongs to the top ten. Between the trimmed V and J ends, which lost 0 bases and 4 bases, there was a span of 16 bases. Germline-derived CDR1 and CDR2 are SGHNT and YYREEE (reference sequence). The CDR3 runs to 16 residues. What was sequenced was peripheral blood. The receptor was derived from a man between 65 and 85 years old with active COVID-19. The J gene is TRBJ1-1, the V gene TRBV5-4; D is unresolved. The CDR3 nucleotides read TGTGCCAGCAGCTTGGCCGGCCTCCGGGTGGCCACTGAAGCTTTCTTT. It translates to CASSLAGLRVATEAFF.